This T cell receptor (beta chain) is drawn from a study of T cell repertoires in cytomegalovirus infection. Each CDR3 protein is one row after TCRdb ran MiXCR on the reads. Here the sample spans approximately 630,000 distinct CDR3 sequences, more than 20% being singletons. CDR1 and CDR2 from the germline V gene are SQVTM and ANQGSEA. J was trimmed by 3 bases and V by 4 bases; bases with no gene match: 11. The CDR3 consists of 16 residues. The material sequenced was CD8+ T cells from PBMCs. V usage is TRBV29-1 and J usage is TRBJ1-1, with 10 bases identical to TRBD1. The origin of this receptor is a human donor in good health (CMV status not recorded). Some clones in this sample may be carry-over from other donors' samples. DNA for the CDR3: TGCAGCGTTGTAGGACAGGGGGTTCGTGGGGACACTGAAGCTTTCTTT. This codes for CSVVGQGVRGDTEAFF.